The 27 T cell receptor beta chains below come from one sample, sequenced in a study of cytomegalovirus exposure and HLA in healthy donors. Primers for the PCR totalled 60 Vbeta and 13 Jbeta. The assay was immunoSEQ multiplex PCR, and TCRdb's table has in-frame clones only and misses some. The repertoire has 93,000 or so clones, more than 75% of them found once; the top ten carry around 10%. The sequencing input was PBMCs. Receptors were obtained from a woman between 18 and 29 years old in good health and CMV-seropositive.

The chain carries TRBV2 and TRBJ2-7; 8 bases are shared with TRBD1. Germline assignment: CDR1 SNHLY and CDR2 FYNNEI. Trimming took 6 bases from V and 0 from J; bases not matched to a gene: 10. The CDR3 spans 16 residues. CDR3 in amino acids: CASRISRDRSSYEQYF. The DNA of the CDR3 is TGTGCCAGCAGAATCTCCCGGGACAGGAGCTCCTACGAGCAGTACTTC. Variable domain in full (rest from reference TRBV2 and TRBJ2-7): EPEVTQTPSHQVTQMGQEVILRCVPISNHLYFYWYRQILGQKVEFLVSFYNNEISEKSEIFDDQFSVERPDGSNFTLKIRSTKLEDSAMYFCASRISRDRSSYEQYFGPGTRLTVT.

The rearrangement links TRBV5-6 to TRBJ2-2; no definite D call. This CDR3 comprises 13 residues. The germline V gene encodes CDR1 SGHDT and CDR2 YYEEEE. Trimming cost V 0 bases and J 8 bases, with 8 bases left between them. In DNA, the CDR3 is TGTGCCAGCAGCTTGGGCGCGTTTGGGGAGCTGTTTTTT. Its protein is CASSLGAFGELFF.

The chain is built from TRBV13 and TRBJ2-7; D might be TRBD1 (6 bases). The CDR3 loop spans 12 amino acids. V was cut by 6 bases and J by 1 base, with 7 bases left in between. Per germline, CDR1 PRHDT and CDR2 FYEKMQ (reference sequence). CDR3 in amino acids: CASRQGSYEQYF. CDR3 coding DNA: TGTGCCAGCAGGCAGGGGTCCTACGAGCAGTACTTC.

V and J are TRBV15 and TRBJ1-5; TRBD1 is a possible D gene (6 bases). This CDR3 has 15 amino acids. Germline assignment: CDR1 LNHNV and CDR2 YYDKDF (reference sequence). V lost 1 base and J 7 bases, leaving 14 bases between the germline ends. The CDR3 DNA sequence: TGTGCCACCAGCAGAGGCAGGGGAGACGGGCAGCCCCAGCATTTT. It codes for CATSRGRGDGQPQHF.

This clone has a single count. The rearrangement uses TRBV19 and TRBJ1-5; D is undetermined. This CDR3 spans 13 amino acids. CDR1 is LNHDA and CDR2 is SQIVND in the germline V gene (reference sequence). V shed 5 bases and J shed 4 bases, with 9 bases lying between them. The CDR3 sequence is CASSGQYNQPQHF. In DNA, the CDR3 is TGTGCCAGTAGTGGGCAGTATAATCAGCCCCAGCATTTT.

The rearrangement uses TRBV6-5 and TRBJ1-1; no clear D. The germline V and J ends were trimmed by 2 bases and 4 bases, with 8 bases remaining between them. Germline CDR1 is MNHEY and CDR2 is SVGAGI. The CDR3 consists of 13 residues. CDR3 coding DNA: TGTGCCAGCAGTTACGTCCAGGCCACTGAAGCTTTCTTT. The encoded protein is CASSYVQATEAFF.

The rearrangement uses TRBV29-1 and TRBJ2-5; 9 bases agree with TRBD1. Germline values: CDR1 SQVTM, CDR2 ANQGSEA. With 6 bases clipped from V and 4 bases from J, the junction kept 12 bases outside the gene matches. The CDR3 is 15 residues long. CDR3 loop: CSVTPGQGYGETQYF. The CDR3 DNA reads as TGCAGCGTGACCCCCGGACAGGGGTATGGAGAGACCCAGTACTTC.

This clone was observed once. The J gene is TRBJ1-5, the V gene TRBV27, with 8 bases matching TRBD1. Per germline, CDR1 MNHEY and CDR2 SMNVEV (reference sequence). J was trimmed by 5 bases and V by 5 bases; bases with no gene match: 2. The CDR3 covers 13 residues. CDR3 sequence (DNA): TGTGCCAGCAGTGACAGGGGCCATCAGCCCCAGCATTTT. It specifies CASSDRGHQPQHF.

The chain uses TRBV27 and TRBJ1-2; no reliable D call. Germline V gene sequence: CDR1 MNHEY, CDR2 SMNVEV (reference sequence). The CDR3 loop spans 13 amino acids. CDR3 nucleotides: TGTGCTTTGATAGCGGGTGGGGTGGATGGCTACACCTTC. This gives the protein CALIAGGVDGYTF.

The genes are TRBV7-9 and TRBJ2-7; D is ambiguous. Trimming stripped 5 bases from V and 3 bases from J, with 11 bases between. Germline V gene lookup returns CDR1 SEHNR and CDR2 FQNEAQ (reference sequence). This CDR3 contains 13 residues. The CDR3 protein is CASSTVSGYEQYF. The CDR3 DNA is TGTGCCAGCAGCACCGTTTCCGGCTACGAGCAGTACTTC.

This clone was recorded a few times. V is TRBV5-5 and J is TRBJ1-2; TRBD1 might be the D (6 bases). Germline V lookup: CDR1 SGHKS, CDR2 YYEKEE (reference sequence). The CDR3 length is 18 residues. V gave up 1 base and J gave up 1 base, with 20 bases separating them. CDR3 nucleotides: TGTGCCAGCAGCTTGATATTCCTCAGGGGTGATAGTAACTATGGCTACACCTTC. Translation gives CASSLIFLRGDSNYGYTF.

This chain connects TRBV5-1 to TRBJ2-3; 13 nucleotides match TRBD2. This CDR3 has 17 residues. The germline V gene encodes CDR1 SGHRS and CDR2 YFSETQ. J gave up 1 base and V 4 bases, and 6 bases lay outside the gene matches. The CDR3 region is CASSLGLAGARTDTQYF. In DNA, the CDR3 is TGCGCCAGCAGCCTCGGACTAGCGGGGGCCCGCACAGATACGCAGTATTTT.

The rearrangement uses TRBV4-3 and TRBJ2-1, with 8 bases fitting TRBD2. Unmatched junction bases numbered 8, after V lost 0 bases and J lost 4 bases. The CDR3 runs 17 residues. Looked up from germline, CDR1 is LGHNA and CDR2 is YSLEER. The CDR3 loop reads CASSQDLDGRGYNEQFF. The DNA for the CDR3 is TGCGCCAGCAGCCAAGATCTAGACGGGAGGGGATACAATGAGCAGTTCTTC.

This chain links TRBV5-1 with TRBJ1-6, with 9 bases matching TRBD1. This CDR3 region has 15 residues. CDR1 is SGHRS, CDR2 YFSETQ, per germline. Losses at the gene ends were 4 bases for V and 7 bases for J; bases not matched to a gene: 6. DNA of the CDR3: TGCGCCAGCAGCGCGGGACAGGGAGCGAATTCACCCCTCCACTTT. Amino acids: CASSAGQGANSPLHF.

This chain uses TRBV5-1 with TRBJ1-2; D is ambiguous. There are 14 residues in the CDR3. The V and J ends lost 0 bases and 4 bases respectively, with 10 bases between them. The germline CDR1 and CDR2 sequences are SGHRS and YFSETQ. The DNA of the CDR3 is TGCGCCAGCAGCTTGGGTGTAGAAAGCTATGGCTACACCTTC. Residues: CASSLGVESYGYTF.

V usage is TRBV9 and J usage is TRBJ2-1; TRBD1 matches 10 bases. V shed 5 bases and J 2 bases; nucleotides not matched to a gene: 7. The CDR3 runs to 16 residues. Germline V gene lookup returns CDR1 SGDLS and CDR2 YYNGEE. The CDR3 coding sequence is TGTGCCAGCAGTCCTTTCGGGACAGGGGCCTACAATGAGCAGTTCTTC. Translating it yields CASSPFGTGAYNEQFF.

V usage is TRBV28 and J usage is TRBJ2-2; D is possibly TRBD2 (7 bases). This CDR3 spans 15 amino acids. V lost 5 bases to trimming and J lost 4 bases, with 14 bases between them. CDR1 is MDHEN and CDR2 is SYDVKM in the germline V gene. The CDR3 DNA sequence: TGTGCCAGCAGTCTCCCAGGGGAGGGCACCGGGGAGCTGTTTTTT. Translating gives CASSLPGEGTGELFF.

This sequence joins TRBV9 and TRBJ1-3; no reliable D call. Trimming pared 2 bases from V and 0 bases from J, leaving 12 bases between. Looked up from germline, CDR1 is SGDLS and CDR2 is YYNGEE. The CDR3 has 16 amino acids. CDR3 bases: TGTGCCAGCAGCGTGGGGAGACACAGCTCTGGAAACACCATATATTTT. It yields the protein CASSVGRHSSGNTIYF.

The V gene is TRBV30, the J gene TRBJ1-3; D gene unclear. The CDR3 is made up of 13 amino acids. The ends were cut back, 7 bases at V and 6 bases at J, with 16 bases in the middle. Germline loops: CDR1 GTSNPN, CDR2 SVGIG (reference sequence). The CDR3 nucleotides are TGTGCCTTCGAGTCTGCACCTATAAACACCATATATTTT. Translating gives CAFESAPINTIYF.

The CDR3 spells CASSENFYQPQHF. The CDR3, as DNA: TGTGCCAGCAGTGAAAATTTCTATCAGCCCCAGCATTTT. This rearrangement joins TRBV6-1 to TRBJ1-5; no reliable D call. The CDR3 consists of 13 residues. V dropped 2 bases and J dropped 5 bases, with 7 bases sitting between them. The germline gives CDR1 MNHNS, CDR2 SASEGT.

The chain combines TRBV9 with TRBJ2-5; 10 nucleotides match TRBD2. Trimming took 4 bases from V and 4 from J; bases not matched to a gene: 10. The CDR3 has 16 residues. The germline CDR1 and CDR2 sequences are SGDLS and YYNGEE. DNA of the CDR3: TGTGCCAGCAGCCAGGTGGAGCGGGGGGGCGGAGAGACCCAGTACTTC. It is translated as CASSQVERGGGETQYF.

This clone has only a few counts. This sequence joins TRBV29-1 and TRBJ1-2; perhaps TRBD1 as D (6 bases). CDR1 and CDR2 (germline): SQVTM, ANQGSEA. V lost 7 bases and J lost 0, with 15 bases in between. This CDR3 has 14 residues. The CDR3 spells CSADDRLPNYGYTF. DNA of the CDR3: TGCAGCGCCGATGACAGGCTACCTAACTATGGCTACACCTTC.

This chain connects TRBV27 to TRBJ1-1; D call uncertain. CDR1 and CDR2 from the germline V gene are MNHEY and SMNVEV (reference sequence). The V end lost 7 bases, the J end lost 1 base, and 7 bases lay between the germline ends. The CDR3 extends over 12 amino acids. The CDR3 loop is CASTSWNTEAFF. The CDR3, as DNA: TGTGCCAGCACCTCGTGGAACACTGAAGCTTTCTTT.

This rearrangement joins TRBV6-5 to TRBJ1-2, with 8 bases matching TRBD1. CDR1 is MNHEY and CDR2 is SVGAGI in the germline V gene. V lost 6 bases to trimming and J lost 6 bases; unmatched junction nucleotides: 6. The CDR3 runs to 13 residues. CDR3 region: CASRLGTGDGYTF. For the CDR3, the DNA is TGTGCCAGCAGGTTAGGGACAGGCGATGGCTACACCTTC.

This clone was found a few times. The V call is TRBV27, the J call TRBJ2-5; TRBD1 is a possible D gene (6 bases). With the DNA end fitting TRBJ2-7 better, the J assignment may be wrong. The CDR3 sequence is 13 residues long. CDR1 is MNHEY and CDR2 is SMNVEV in the germline V gene (reference sequence). Written as DNA, the CDR3 is TGTGCCAGCAAGCAGGGGTCGGGCCACGAGCAGTACTTC. Protein sequence: CASKQGSGHEQYF.

The V and J genes are TRBV9 and TRBJ2-3; D is undetermined. The V gene's germline CDR1 is SGDLS and CDR2 YYNGEE. Between the trimmed V and J ends, which lost 0 bases and 5 bases, there was a span of 13 bases. The CDR3 runs 15 residues. CDR3 coding DNA: TGTGCCAGCAGCGTAGGTCTAGGTGTGGTAGATACGCAGTATTTT. It encodes CASSVGLGVVDTQYF. The full variable domain, rest sourced from reference TRBV9 and TRBJ2-3, is DSGVTQTPKHLITATGQRVTLRCSPRSGDLSVYWYQQSLDQGLQFLIQYYNGEERAKGNILERFSAQQFPDLHSELNLSSLELGDSALYFCASSVGLGVVDTQYFGPGTRLTVL.

The chain recombines TRBV7-9 with TRBJ2-1; 8 bases agree with TRBD2. Losses at the gene ends were 4 bases for V and 3 bases for J; bases not matched to a gene: 11. The CDR3 sequence is 17 residues long. In germline, CDR1 is SEHNR, CDR2 FQNEAQ (reference sequence). This CDR3 is CASSSLPWRGDYNEQFF. The DNA of the CDR3 is TGTGCCAGCAGCTCCCTCCCCTGGCGGGGGGACTACAATGAGCAGTTCTTC.